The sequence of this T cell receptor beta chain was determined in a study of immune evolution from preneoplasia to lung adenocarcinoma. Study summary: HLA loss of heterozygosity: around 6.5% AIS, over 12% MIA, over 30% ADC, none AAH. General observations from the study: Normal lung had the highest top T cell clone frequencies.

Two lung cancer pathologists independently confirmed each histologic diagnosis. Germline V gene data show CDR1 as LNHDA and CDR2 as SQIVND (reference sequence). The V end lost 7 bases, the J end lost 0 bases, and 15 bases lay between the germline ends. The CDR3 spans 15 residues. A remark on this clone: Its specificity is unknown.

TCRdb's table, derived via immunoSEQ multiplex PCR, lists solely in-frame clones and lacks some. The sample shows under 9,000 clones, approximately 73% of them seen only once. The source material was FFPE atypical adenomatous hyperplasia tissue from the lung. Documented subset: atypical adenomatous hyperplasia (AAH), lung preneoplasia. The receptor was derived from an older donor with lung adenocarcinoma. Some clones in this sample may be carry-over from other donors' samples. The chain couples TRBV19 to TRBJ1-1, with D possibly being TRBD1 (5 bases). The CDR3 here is CASTLRDGLNTEAFF. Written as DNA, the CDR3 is TGTGCCAGTACCCTCAGGGACGGACTGAACACTGAAGCTTTCTTT.